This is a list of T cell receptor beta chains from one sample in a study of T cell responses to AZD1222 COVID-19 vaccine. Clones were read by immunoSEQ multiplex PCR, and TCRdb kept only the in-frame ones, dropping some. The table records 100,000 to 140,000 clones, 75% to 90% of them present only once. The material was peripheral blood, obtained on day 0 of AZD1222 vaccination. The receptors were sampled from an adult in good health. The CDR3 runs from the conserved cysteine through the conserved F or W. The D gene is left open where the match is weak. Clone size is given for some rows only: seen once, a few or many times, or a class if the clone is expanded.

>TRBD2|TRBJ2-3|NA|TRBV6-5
CASRLAGSTDTQYF
TGTGCCAGCCGACTAGCGGGGTCCACAGATACGCAGTATTTT
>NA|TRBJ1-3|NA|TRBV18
CASSPAMGTGNTIYF
TGTGCCAGCTCACCCGCGATGGGGACTGGAAACACCATATATTTT
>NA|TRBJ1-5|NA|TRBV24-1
CATSDGTRINQPQHF
TGTGCCACCAGTGACGGGACGAGAATTAATCAGCCCCAGCATTTT
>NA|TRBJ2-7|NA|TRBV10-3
CAIRKDISYEQYF
TGTGCCATCAGGAAGGACATCTCCTACGAGCAGTACTTC
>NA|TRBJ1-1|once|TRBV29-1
CSVARPNTEAFF
TGCAGCGTTGCCAGGCCGAACACTGAAGCTTTCTTT
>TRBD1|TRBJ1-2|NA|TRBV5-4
CASSYSDRANYGYTF
TGTGCCAGCAGCTATTCGGACAGGGCGAACTATGGCTACACCTTC
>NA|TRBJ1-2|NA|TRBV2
CASSEDNYGYTF
TGTGCCAGCAGTGAGGATAACTATGGCTACACCTTC
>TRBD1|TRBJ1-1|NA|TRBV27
CASSRRTGIAEAFF
TGTGCCAGCAGCCGTCGGACAGGTATAGCTGAAGCTTTCTTT
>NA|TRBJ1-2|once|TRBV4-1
CASSQDRTANYGYTF
TGCGCCAGCAGCCAAGATAGGACAGCCAACTATGGCTACACCTTC
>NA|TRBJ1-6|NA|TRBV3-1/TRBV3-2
CASSPGVSYNSPLHF
TGTGCCAGCAGCCCCGGGGTATCCTATAATTCACCCCTCCACTTT
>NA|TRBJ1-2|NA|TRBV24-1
CATSERDKQGKLGYTF
TGTGCCACCAGTGAGCGAGACAAGCAGGGAAAGCTCGGCTACACCTTC
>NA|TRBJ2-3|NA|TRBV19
CASSVGLSTDTQYF
TGTGCCAGTAGTGTGGGACTCAGCACAGATACGCAGTATTTT
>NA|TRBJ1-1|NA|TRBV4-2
CASSQDRGAAGVAFF
TGTGCCAGCAGCCAAGACCGGGGGGCCGCCGGGGTGGCTTTCTTT
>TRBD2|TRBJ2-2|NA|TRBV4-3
CASSQRAGGNTGELFF
TGCGCCAGCAGCCAAAGGGCGGGGGGGAACACCGGGGAGCTGTTTTTT
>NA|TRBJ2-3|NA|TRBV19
CASTKNRGTSTDTQYF
TGTGCCAGTACCAAAAACCGCGGGACTAGCACAGATACGCAGTATTTT
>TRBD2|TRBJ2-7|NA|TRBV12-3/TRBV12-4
CASGGTSGYEQYF
TGTGCCAGCGGGGGAACTAGCGGTTACGAGCAGTACTTC
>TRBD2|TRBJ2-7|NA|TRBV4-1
CASSQEVKDGLGEQYF
TGCGCCAGCAGCCAAGAGGTAAAGGACGGACTAGGCGAGCAGTACTTC
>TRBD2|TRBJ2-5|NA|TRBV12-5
CASGLVAGPFTSGRNPQETQYF
TGTGCTAGTGGTTTGGTGGCAGGGCCCTTTACTAGCGGGAGAAATCCTCAAGAGACCCAGTACTTC
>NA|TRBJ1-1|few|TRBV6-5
CASSPLGFNTEAFF
TGTGCCAGCAGTCCGTTAGGCTTTAACACTGAAGCTTTCTTT
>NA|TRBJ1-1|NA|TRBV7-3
CASSLYRYTEAFF
TGTGCCAGCAGCTTATACCGATACACTGAAGCTTTCTTT
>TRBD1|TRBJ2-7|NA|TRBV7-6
CASSPRTGGHEQYF
TGTGCCAGCAGCCCCAGGACAGGGGGCCACGAGCAGTACTTC
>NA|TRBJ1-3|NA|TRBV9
CASSEGGGGNTIYF
TGTGCCAGCAGCGAGGGGGGCGGAGGAAACACCATATATTTT
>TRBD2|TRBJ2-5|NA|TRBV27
CASSLGLARETQYF
TGTGCCAGCAGTTTGGGACTAGCCCGAGAGACCCAGTACTTC
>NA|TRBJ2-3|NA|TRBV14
CASSQVEGMAVADTQYF
TGTGCCAGCAGCCAAGTGGAGGGGATGGCGGTGGCAGATACGCAGTATTTT
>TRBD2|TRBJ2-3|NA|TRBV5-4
CASSMGLAVEAYTQYF
TGTGCCAGCAGCATGGGACTAGCGGTGGAGGCCTATACGCAGTATTTT
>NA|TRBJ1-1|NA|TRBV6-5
CASSTGRRNTEAFF
TGTGCCAGCAGTACGGGACGAAGGAACACTGAAGCTTTCTTT